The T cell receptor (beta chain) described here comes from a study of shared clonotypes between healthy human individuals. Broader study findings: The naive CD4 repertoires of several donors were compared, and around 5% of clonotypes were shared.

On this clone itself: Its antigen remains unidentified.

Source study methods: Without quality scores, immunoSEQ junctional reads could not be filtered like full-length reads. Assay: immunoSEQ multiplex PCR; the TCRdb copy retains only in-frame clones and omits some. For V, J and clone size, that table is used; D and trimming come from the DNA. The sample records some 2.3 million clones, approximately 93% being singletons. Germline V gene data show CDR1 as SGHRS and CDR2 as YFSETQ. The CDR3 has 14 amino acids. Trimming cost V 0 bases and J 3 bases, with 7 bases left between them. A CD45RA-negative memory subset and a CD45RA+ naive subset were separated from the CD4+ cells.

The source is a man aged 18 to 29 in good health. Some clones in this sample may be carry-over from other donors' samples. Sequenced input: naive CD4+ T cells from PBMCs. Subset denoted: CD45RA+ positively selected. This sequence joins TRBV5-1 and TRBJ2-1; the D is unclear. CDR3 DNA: TGCGCCAGCAGCTTGGCCCAGAGCTACAATGAGCAGTTCTTC. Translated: CASSLAQSYNEQFF.